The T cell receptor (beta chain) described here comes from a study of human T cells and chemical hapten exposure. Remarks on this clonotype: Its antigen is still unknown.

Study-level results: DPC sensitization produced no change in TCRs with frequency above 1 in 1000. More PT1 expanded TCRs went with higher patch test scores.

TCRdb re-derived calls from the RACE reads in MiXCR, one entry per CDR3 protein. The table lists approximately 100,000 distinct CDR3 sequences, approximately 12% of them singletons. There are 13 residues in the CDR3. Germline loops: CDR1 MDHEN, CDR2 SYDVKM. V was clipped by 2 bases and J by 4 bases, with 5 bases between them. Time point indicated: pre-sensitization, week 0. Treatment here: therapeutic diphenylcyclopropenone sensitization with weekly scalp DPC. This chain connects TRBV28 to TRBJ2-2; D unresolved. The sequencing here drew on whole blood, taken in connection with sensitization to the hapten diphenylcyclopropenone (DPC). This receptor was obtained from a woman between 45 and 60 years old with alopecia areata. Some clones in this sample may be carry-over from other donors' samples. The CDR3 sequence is CASSLQSTGELFF. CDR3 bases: TGTGCCAGCAGTTTACAGTCCACCGGGGAGCTGTTTTTT.